Below, one T cell receptor beta chain is given with its context. The data were taken from a study of blood T cell repertoires in COVID-19. Looking at the study overall: Acute and convalescent COVID-19 samples came from the United States, Italy and Spain. T cells, B-cell-depleted T cells, or PBMCs supplied cDNA or gDNA.

Researchers sorted participants into cohorts using their self-reported clinical history. Symptom resolution, clearance, or two negative PCRs marked donors in Cohort 3 as recovered. In germline, CDR1 is SEHNR, CDR2 FQNEAQ (reference sequence). This CDR3 is built from 13 residues. V lost 5 bases and J lost 4; bases outside the gene matches: 3. The protocol was immunoSEQ multiplex PCR, while the TCRdb copy is restricted to in-frame clones and leaves out a portion. Of more than 200,000 clones listed, around 86% are singletons. V and J are TRBV7-9 and TRBJ2-7, with 9 nucleotides matching TRBD1. This TCR was recovered from a man in his forties who had recovered from COVID-19. What was sequenced was PBMCs or T cells enriched from blood (not recorded which). CDR3 DNA: TGTGCCAGCAGCCGGGACAGGGATTACGAGCAGTACTTC. Translated, it gives CASSRDRDYEQYF.